This is a list of T cell receptor beta chains from one sample in a study of cytomegalovirus exposure and HLA in healthy donors. Using immunoSEQ multiplex PCR, the repertoire was profiled, and TCRdb retains in-frame clones only, with some absent. Here the sample spans 40,000 to 50,000 clones, under 75% being singletons. The sequenced sample consisted of PBMCs. These receptors came from a man younger than 40 in good health and CMV-seronegative. CDR3s include the opening cysteine and the closing phenylalanine or tryptophan. A D gene is named only where the DNA matches it firmly. Part of the rows lack a size; the others show once, few, many or a class for expanded clones.

j_gene: TRBJ2-7; v_gene: TRBV1; abundance: -; d_gene: -; CDR3aa: CTSSQIQLAEEEQYF; CDR3nt: TGCACCAGCAGCCAAATACAACTAGCGGAGGAGGAGCAGTACTTC
j_gene: TRBJ2-7; v_gene: TRBV27; abundance: -; d_gene: TRBD1; CDR3aa: CASSLWDRAYEQYF; CDR3nt: TGTGCCAGCAGTTTATGGGACAGGGCCTACGAGCAGTACTTC
j_gene: TRBJ2-2; v_gene: TRBV5-8; abundance: -; d_gene: TRBD2; CDR3aa: CASRIYSSGGNTGELFF; CDR3nt: TGTGCCAGCAGGATTTATTCAAGCGGGGGGAACACCGGGGAGCTGTTTTTT
j_gene: TRBJ1-1; v_gene: TRBV6-6; abundance: few; d_gene: TRBD1; CDR3aa: CASSQTGGLTEAFF; CDR3nt: TGTGCCAGCAGTCAGACAGGGGGCCTCACTGAAGCTTTCTTT
j_gene: TRBJ2-1; v_gene: TRBV2; abundance: -; d_gene: -; CDR3aa: CASSQYNEQFF; CDR3nt: TGTGCCAGCAGTCAGTACAATGAGCAGTTCTTC
j_gene: TRBJ1-2; v_gene: TRBV13; abundance: -; d_gene: -; CDR3aa: CASSLGYSLGYGYTF; CDR3nt: TGTGCCAGCAGCTTAGGATACAGCCTCGGCTATGGCTACACCTTC
j_gene: TRBJ2-2; v_gene: TRBV5-1; abundance: few; d_gene: TRBD2; CDR3aa: CASSLTSGRGSTGELFF; CDR3nt: TGCGCCAGCAGCTTGACTAGCGGGAGGGGGAGCACCGGGGAGCTGTTTTTT
j_gene: TRBJ2-5; v_gene: TRBV4-2; abundance: -; d_gene: TRBD2; CDR3aa: CASSPGTSGAGETQYF; CDR3nt: TGTGCCAGCAGCCCAGGGACTAGCGGAGCCGGGGAGACCCAGTACTTC
j_gene: TRBJ2-1; v_gene: TRBV29-1; abundance: few; d_gene: -; CDR3aa: CSVDMALDEQFF; CDR3nt: TGCAGCGTTGATATGGCTCTCGATGAGCAGTTCTTC
j_gene: TRBJ2-1; v_gene: TRBV11-2; abundance: -; d_gene: TRBD2; CDR3aa: CASSPSPLAGAWEQFF; CDR3nt: TGTGCCAGCAGCCCTAGCCCCCTAGCGGGTGCGTGGGAGCAGTTCTTC
j_gene: TRBJ1-2; v_gene: TRBV27; abundance: -; d_gene: -; CDR3aa: CASSPTPTGLGYGYTF; CDR3nt: TGTGCCAGCAGTCCGACGCCGACAGGATTAGGCTATGGCTACACCTTC
j_gene: TRBJ1-1; v_gene: TRBV19; abundance: -; d_gene: -; CDR3aa: CASSIKGAGNTEAFF; CDR3nt: TGTGCCAGTAGTATAAAAGGGGCAGGAAACACTGAAGCTTTCTTT
j_gene: TRBJ1-3; v_gene: TRBV11-2; abundance: -; d_gene: -; CDR3aa: CASSLSDTGNTIYF; CDR3nt: TGTGCCAGCAGCTTGTCGGACACCGGAAACACCATATATTTT
j_gene: TRBJ2-7; v_gene: TRBV5-1; abundance: -; d_gene: TRBD2; CDR3aa: CASSSPTVAGGYEQYF; CDR3nt: TGCGCCAGCAGCTCCCCAACGGTAGCGGGAGGGTACGAGCAGTACTTC
j_gene: TRBJ1-2; v_gene: TRBV6-1; abundance: -; d_gene: -; CDR3aa: CASSETASYGYTF; CDR3nt: TGTGCCAGCAGTGAGACAGCCAGCTATGGCTACACCTTC
j_gene: TRBJ1-2; v_gene: TRBV30; abundance: few; d_gene: -; CDR3aa: CAWSKQDYGYTF; CDR3nt: TGTGCCTGGAGTAAACAGGACTATGGCTACACCTTC
j_gene: TRBJ2-2; v_gene: TRBV5-1; abundance: -; d_gene: -; CDR3aa: CASSLGPGVSAGELFF; CDR3nt: TGCGCCAGCAGCTTAGGCCCAGGGGTATCGGCCGGGGAGCTGTTTTTT
j_gene: TRBJ2-7; v_gene: TRBV23-1; abundance: -; d_gene: TRBD1; CDR3aa: CASSRGQVSYEQYF; CDR3nt: TGCGCCAGCAGTCGCGGACAGGTCTCCTACGAGCAGTACTTC
j_gene: TRBJ2-7; v_gene: TRBV5-1; abundance: -; d_gene: TRBD2; CDR3aa: CASSLASSGVEGHEQYF; CDR3nt: TGCGCCAGCAGCTTGGCGTCTAGCGGGGTTGAAGGGCACGAGCAGTACTTC
j_gene: TRBJ2-7; v_gene: TRBV7-9; abundance: -; d_gene: TRBD1; CDR3aa: CASSPTGGSYEQYF; CDR3nt: TGTGCCAGCAGTCCAACAGGGGGCTCCTACGAGCAGTACTTC
j_gene: TRBJ2-1; v_gene: TRBV29-1; abundance: few; d_gene: -; CDR3aa: CSVEDSDGLLISYNEQFF; CDR3nt: TGCAGCGTTGAAGATTCAGACGGACTACTGATCTCCTACAATGAGCAGTTCTTC
j_gene: TRBJ2-3; v_gene: TRBV12-5; abundance: -; d_gene: TRBD2; CDR3aa: CASGPSGAFTDTQYF; CDR3nt: TGTGCTAGTGGTCCTAGCGGGGCCTTCACAGATACGCAGTATTTT
j_gene: TRBJ1-1; v_gene: TRBV30; abundance: -; d_gene: -; CDR3aa: CAWSGRGGMNTEAFF; CDR3nt: TGTGCCTGGAGTGGCCGCGGGGGGATGAACACTGAAGCTTTCTTT
j_gene: TRBJ2-2; v_gene: TRBV25-1; abundance: -; d_gene: TRBD1; CDR3aa: CASRTGGTNTGELFF; CDR3nt: TGTGCCAGCAGGACAGGGGGGACGAACACCGGGGAGCTGTTTTTT
j_gene: TRBJ1-2; v_gene: TRBV19; abundance: -; d_gene: -; CDR3aa: CATLTTAADVGYTF; CDR3nt: TGTGCCACACTCACGACAGCAGCAGATGTTGGCTACACCTTC
j_gene: TRBJ2-7; v_gene: TRBV9; abundance: -; d_gene: TRBD2; CDR3aa: CASSVEGRDTSGNEQYF; CDR3nt: TGTGCCAGCAGCGTAGAGGGCAGAGATACTAGCGGGAACGAGCAGTACTTC
j_gene: TRBJ2-5; v_gene: TRBV5-1; abundance: -; d_gene: TRBD1; CDR3aa: CASSPDREAEETQYF; CDR3nt: TGCGCCAGCAGCCCGGACAGGGAGGCTGAAGAGACCCAGTACTTC
j_gene: TRBJ2-5; v_gene: TRBV11-3; abundance: -; d_gene: TRBD1; CDR3aa: CASSLGWRDREEETQYF; CDR3nt: TGTGCCAGCAGCTTAGGTTGGCGGGACAGGGAGGAAGAGACCCAGTACTTC
j_gene: TRBJ2-7; v_gene: TRBV19; abundance: -; d_gene: TRBD1; CDR3aa: CASSLQGVLYEQYF; CDR3nt: TGTGCCAGTAGTCTACAGGGGGTCTTATACGAGCAGTACTTC
j_gene: TRBJ1-1; v_gene: TRBV5-1; abundance: once; d_gene: -; CDR3aa: CASSLQGWDTEAFF; CDR3nt: TGCGCCAGCAGCTTACAGGGCTGGGACACTGAAGCTTTCTTT
j_gene: TRBJ1-4; v_gene: TRBV6-6; abundance: few; d_gene: -; CDR3aa: CASRRPGEWEKLFF; CDR3nt: TGTGCCAGCAGGCGTCCAGGGGAGTGGGAAAAACTGTTTTTT
j_gene: TRBJ2-2; v_gene: TRBV15; abundance: -; d_gene: -; CDR3aa: CATSRDRDILTGELFF; CDR3nt: TGTGCCACCAGCAGAGACCGGGACATCCTCACCGGGGAGCTGTTTTTT
j_gene: TRBJ1-2; v_gene: TRBV5-6; abundance: once; d_gene: TRBD1; CDR3aa: CASSHDTQGASGYTF; CDR3nt: TGTGCCAGCAGCCACGACACTCAGGGGGCAAGCGGCTACACCTTC
j_gene: TRBJ2-2; v_gene: TRBV5-6; abundance: -; d_gene: TRBD2; CDR3aa: CASSFDKGLASYTGELFF; CDR3nt: TGTGCCAGCAGCTTTGATAAGGGACTAGCGTCGTACACCGGGGAGCTGTTTTTT
j_gene: TRBJ2-7; v_gene: TRBV7-6; abundance: -; d_gene: TRBD2; CDR3aa: CASSPASGRAYEQYF; CDR3nt: TGTGCCAGCAGCCCAGCTAGCGGGAGGGCCTACGAGCAGTACTTC
j_gene: TRBJ2-5; v_gene: TRBV7-9; abundance: -; d_gene: -; CDR3aa: CASSLSGAAQETQYF; CDR3nt: TGTGCCAGCAGCTTATCAGGGGCGGCCCAAGAGACCCAGTACTTC
j_gene: TRBJ1-4; v_gene: TRBV15; abundance: -; d_gene: -; CDR3aa: CATSLRRGDEKLFF; CDR3nt: TGTGCCACCAGTCTTAGGCGGGGGGATGAAAAACTGTTTTTT
j_gene: TRBJ2-7; v_gene: TRBV5-6; abundance: -; d_gene: TRBD2; CDR3aa: CASSASGLAYYEQYF; CDR3nt: TGTGCCAGCAGCGCCTCCGGACTAGCGTACTACGAGCAGTACTTC
j_gene: TRBJ2-7; v_gene: TRBV10-1; abundance: -; d_gene: -; CDR3aa: CASSEWQGSEQYF; CDR3nt: TGCGCCAGCAGTGAGTGGCAGGGGAGCGAGCAGTACTTC
j_gene: TRBJ1-1; v_gene: TRBV2; abundance: -; d_gene: -; CDR3aa: CASSDSGNTEAFF; CDR3nt: TGTGCCAGCAGTGATTCGGGGAACACTGAAGCTTTCTTT
j_gene: TRBJ2-1; v_gene: TRBV5-4; abundance: -; d_gene: TRBD1; CDR3aa: CASSPRTGLGDEQFF; CDR3nt: TGTGCCAGCAGCCCCCGGACAGGGCTAGGCGATGAGCAGTTCTTC
j_gene: TRBJ2-7; v_gene: TRBV7-8; abundance: -; d_gene: -; CDR3aa: CASSPNYEQYF; CDR3nt: TGTGCCAGCAGCCCCAATTACGAGCAGTACTTC
j_gene: TRBJ1-1; v_gene: TRBV11-2; abundance: -; d_gene: TRBD1; CDR3aa: CASSLNRGPTEAFF; CDR3nt: TGTGCCAGCAGCTTAAACAGGGGGCCCACTGAAGCTTTCTTT